The 2 T cell receptor beta chains given below trace back to one sample, sequenced in a study of blood T cells in healthy people across ages. Through a sample-barcoded 5' primer and a J-beta primer mix, a second PCR was run for 7 to 11 cycles. TCRdb passed the 5' RACE reads through MiXCR, listing each CDR3 protein once. The sample gives some 1.4 million distinct CDR3 sequences, around 39% of which show up once; 7% to 9.5% is in the top ten. Sequenced: blood. These TCRs come from a woman aged 18-29 years in good health.

This clonotype was detected a few times. V usage is TRBV6-5 and J usage is TRBJ2-1, with TRBD2 matching over 7 bases. With V trimmed by 2 bases and J by 9 bases, 7 bases remained unmatched. Germline CDR1 reads MNHEY; CDR2 reads SVGAGI. The CDR3 has 14 amino acids. CDR3 residues: CASSYGGVWGEQFF. CDR3 in DNA: TGTGCCAGCAGTTACGGGGGGGTTTGGGGTGAGCAGTTCTTC.

This chain links TRBV6-5 with TRBJ2-7; possible D gene TRBD2, 6 bases. Germline-derived CDR1 and CDR2 are MNHEY and SVGAGI. The CDR3 runs to 15 residues. V was clipped by 4 bases and J by 0 bases, with 13 bases between them. CDR3 nucleotides: TGTGCCAGCAGTTTGCAGCGCGGGGCCTCCTACGAGCAGTACTTC. As protein: CASSLQRGASYEQYF.